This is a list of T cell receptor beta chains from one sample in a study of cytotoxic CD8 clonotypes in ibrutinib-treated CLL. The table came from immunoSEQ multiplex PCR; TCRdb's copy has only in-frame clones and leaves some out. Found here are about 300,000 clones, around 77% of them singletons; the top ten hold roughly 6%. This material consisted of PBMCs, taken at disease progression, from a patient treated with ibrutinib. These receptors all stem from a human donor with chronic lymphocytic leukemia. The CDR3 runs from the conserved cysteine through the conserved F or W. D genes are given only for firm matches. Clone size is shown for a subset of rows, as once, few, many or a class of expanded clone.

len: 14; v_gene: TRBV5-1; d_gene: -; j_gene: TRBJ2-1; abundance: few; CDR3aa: CASTYRGLVYEQFF; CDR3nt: TGCGCCAGCACCTACAGGGGACTAGTGTACGAGCAGTTCTTC
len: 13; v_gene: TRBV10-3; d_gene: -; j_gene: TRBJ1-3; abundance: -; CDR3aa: CAIRGASGNTIYF; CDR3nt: TGTGCCATCCGAGGGGCCTCTGGAAACACCATATATTTT
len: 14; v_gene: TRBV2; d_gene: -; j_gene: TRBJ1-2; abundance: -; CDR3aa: CASSEGRAGYGYTF; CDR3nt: TGTGCCAGCAGTGAGGGCAGGGCTGGCTATGGCTACACCTTC
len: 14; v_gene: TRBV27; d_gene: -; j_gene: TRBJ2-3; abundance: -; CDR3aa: CASSSIPPTDTQYF; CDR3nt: TGTGCCAGCAGTTCCATACCTCCCACAGATACGCAGTATTTT
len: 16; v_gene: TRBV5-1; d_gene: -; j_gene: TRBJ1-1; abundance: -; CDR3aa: CASSLSRAGWDTEAFF; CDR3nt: TGCGCCAGCAGCTTGAGCCGGGCAGGCTGGGACACTGAAGCTTTCTTT
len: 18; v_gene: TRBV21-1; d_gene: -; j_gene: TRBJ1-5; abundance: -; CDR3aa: CASRIEGNSLCGNQPQHF; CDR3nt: TGTGCCAGCAGGATCGAGGGGAACAGCCTATGCGGCAATCAGCCCCAGCATTTT
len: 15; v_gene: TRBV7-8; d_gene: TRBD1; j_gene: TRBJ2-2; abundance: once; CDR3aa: CASSSGQGYTGELFF; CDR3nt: TGTGCCAGCAGCTCGGGACAGGGGTATACCGGGGAGCTGTTTTTT
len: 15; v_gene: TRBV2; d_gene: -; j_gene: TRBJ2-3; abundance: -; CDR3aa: CASTARSGATDTQYF; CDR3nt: TGTGCCAGCACCGCCCGGTCAGGGGCCACAGATACGCAGTATTTT
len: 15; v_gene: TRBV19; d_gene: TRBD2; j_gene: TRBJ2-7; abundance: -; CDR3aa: CASSPGTSGTYEQYF; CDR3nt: TGTGCCAGTAGTCCGGGGACTAGCGGAACCTACGAGCAGTACTTC
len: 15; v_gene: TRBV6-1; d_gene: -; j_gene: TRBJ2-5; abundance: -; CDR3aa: CASSKWVGVQETQYF; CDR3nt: TGTGCCAGCAGTAAGTGGGTCGGGGTTCAAGAGACCCAGTACTTC
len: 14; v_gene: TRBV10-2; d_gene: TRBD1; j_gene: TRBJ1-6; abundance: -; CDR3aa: CASLGQVFNSPLHF; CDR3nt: TGCGCCAGCTTGGGACAGGTATTCAATTCACCCCTCCACTTT
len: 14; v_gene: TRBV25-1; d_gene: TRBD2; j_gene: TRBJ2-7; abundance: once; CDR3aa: CASSPGTRSYEQYF; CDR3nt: TGTGCCAGCAGCCCCGGGACTAGGTCCTACGAGCAGTACTTC
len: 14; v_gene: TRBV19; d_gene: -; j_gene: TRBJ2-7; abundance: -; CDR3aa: CASSPRRDYYEQYF; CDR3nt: TGTGCCAGTAGTCCCAGACGGGATTACTACGAGCAGTACTTC
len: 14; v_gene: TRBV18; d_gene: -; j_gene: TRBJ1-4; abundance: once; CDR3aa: CASSQGESNEKLFF; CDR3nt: TGTGCCAGCTCACAGGGGGAAAGCAATGAAAAACTGTTTTTT
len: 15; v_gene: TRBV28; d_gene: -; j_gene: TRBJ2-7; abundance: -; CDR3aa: CASSMGPQGIYEQYF; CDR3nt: TGTGCCAGCAGCATGGGCCCGCAGGGAATCTACGAGCAGTACTTC
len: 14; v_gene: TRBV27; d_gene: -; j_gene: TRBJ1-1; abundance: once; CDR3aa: CASAVRGIGTEAFF; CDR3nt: TGTGCCAGTGCCGTTAGGGGCATTGGCACTGAAGCTTTCTTT
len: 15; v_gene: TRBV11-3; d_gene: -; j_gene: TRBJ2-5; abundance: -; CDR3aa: CASSLDFKGKETQYF; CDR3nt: TGTGCCAGCAGCCTTGATTTTAAGGGGAAAGAGACCCAGTACTTC
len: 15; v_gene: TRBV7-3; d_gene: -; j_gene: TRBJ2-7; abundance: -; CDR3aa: CASSRSGGFSNEQYF; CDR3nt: TGTGCCAGCAGCCGCTCAGGGGGGTTTAGCAACGAGCAGTACTTC
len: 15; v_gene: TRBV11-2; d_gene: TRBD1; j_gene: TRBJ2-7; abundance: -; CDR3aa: CASSSGQTFSYEQYF; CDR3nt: TGTGCCAGCAGCTCGGGACAGACCTTCTCCTACGAGCAGTACTTC
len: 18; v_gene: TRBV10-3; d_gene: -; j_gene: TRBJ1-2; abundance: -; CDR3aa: CAISESWGKVLHNYGYTF; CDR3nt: TGTGCCATCAGTGAGTCATGGGGGAAGGTTTTACATAACTATGGCTACACCTTC
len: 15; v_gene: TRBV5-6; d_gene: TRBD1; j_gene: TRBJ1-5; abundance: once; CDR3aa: CASSGQGTDNQPQHF; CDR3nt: TGTGCCAGCAGCGGCCAAGGGACAGACAATCAGCCCCAGCATTTT
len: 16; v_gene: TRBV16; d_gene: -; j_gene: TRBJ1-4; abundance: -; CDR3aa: CASSQASGRINEKLFF; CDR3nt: TGTGCCAGCAGCCAAGCCTCGGGACGGATAAATGAAAAACTGTTTTTT
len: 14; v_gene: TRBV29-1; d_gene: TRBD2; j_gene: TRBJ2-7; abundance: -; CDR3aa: CSAGVAGGPREQYF; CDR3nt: TGCAGCGCCGGGGTTGCGGGAGGGCCTCGGGAGCAGTACTTC
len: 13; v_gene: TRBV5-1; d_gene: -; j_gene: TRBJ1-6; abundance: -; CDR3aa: CASSVNRVSPLHF; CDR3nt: TGCGCCAGCAGCGTTAACAGGGTTTCACCCCTCCACTTT
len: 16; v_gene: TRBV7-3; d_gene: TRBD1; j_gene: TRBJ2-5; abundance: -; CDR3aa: CASSLFGTDLLWTQYF; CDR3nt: TGTGCCAGCAGCTTATTCGGGACAGACCTTCTGTGGACCCAGTACTTC
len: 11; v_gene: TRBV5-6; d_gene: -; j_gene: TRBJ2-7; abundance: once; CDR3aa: CASSADYEQYF; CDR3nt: TGTGCCAGCAGCGCCGACTACGAGCAGTACTTC
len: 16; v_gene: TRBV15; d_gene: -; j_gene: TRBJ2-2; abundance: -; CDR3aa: CATSRDPRSNTGELFF; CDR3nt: TGTGCCACCAGCAGAGATCCCCGTTCGAACACCGGGGAGCTGTTTTTT
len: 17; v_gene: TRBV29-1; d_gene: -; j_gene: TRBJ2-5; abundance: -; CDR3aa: CSVEDARGLGHQETQYF; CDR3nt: TGCAGCGTTGAAGACGCCCGTGGTTTGGGACACCAAGAGACCCAGTACTTC
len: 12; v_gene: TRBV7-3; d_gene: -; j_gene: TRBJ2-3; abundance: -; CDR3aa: CASSPNTDTQYF; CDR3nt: TGTGCCAGCAGCCCCAATACAGATACGCAGTATTTT
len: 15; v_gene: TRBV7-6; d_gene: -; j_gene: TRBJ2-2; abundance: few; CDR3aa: CASSVRASNTGELFF; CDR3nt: TGTGCCAGCAGCGTCAGGGCATCGAACACCGGGGAGCTGTTTTTT
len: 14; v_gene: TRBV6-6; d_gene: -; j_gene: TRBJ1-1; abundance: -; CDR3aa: CASSYRQQNTEAFF; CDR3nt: TGTGCCAGCAGTTACCGACAGCAGAACACTGAAGCTTTCTTT
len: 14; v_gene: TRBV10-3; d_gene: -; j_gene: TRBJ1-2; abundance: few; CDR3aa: CAISGPQGSYGYTF; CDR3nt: TGTGCCATCAGCGGCCCGCAGGGAAGCTATGGCTACACCTTC
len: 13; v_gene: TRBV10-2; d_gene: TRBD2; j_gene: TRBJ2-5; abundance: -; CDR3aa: CASSGGALETQYF; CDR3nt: TGCGCCAGTAGCGGGGGGGCGTTGGAGACCCAGTACTTC
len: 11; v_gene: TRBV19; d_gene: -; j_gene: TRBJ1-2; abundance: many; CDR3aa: CASYRGYGYTF; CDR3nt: TGTGCCAGTTACCGAGGATATGGCTACACCTTC
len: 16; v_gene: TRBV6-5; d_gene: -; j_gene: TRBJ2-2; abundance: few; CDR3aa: CASSYSPSIYTGELFF; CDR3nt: TGTGCCAGCAGTTACTCCCCGTCCATTTACACCGGGGAGCTGTTTTTT
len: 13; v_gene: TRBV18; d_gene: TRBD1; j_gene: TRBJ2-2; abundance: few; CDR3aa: CASRQGNTGELFF; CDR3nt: TGTGCCAGCAGACAGGGGAACACCGGGGAGCTGTTTTTT
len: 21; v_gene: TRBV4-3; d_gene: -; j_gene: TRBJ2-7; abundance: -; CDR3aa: CASSQDPVSPPPERGWYEQYF; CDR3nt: TGCGCCAGCAGCCAAGATCCGGTATCCCCACCCCCCGAGAGGGGGTGGTACGAGCAGTACTTC
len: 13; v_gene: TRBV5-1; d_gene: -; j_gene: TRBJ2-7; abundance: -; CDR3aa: CASNPPGAYEQYF; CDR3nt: TGCGCCAGCAACCCCCCGGGGGCCTACGAGCAGTACTTC
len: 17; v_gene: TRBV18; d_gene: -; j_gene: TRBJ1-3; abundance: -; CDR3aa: CASSPGTLLRSGNTIYF; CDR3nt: TGTGCCAGCTCACCCGGGACATTATTAAGGTCTGGAAACACCATATATTTT
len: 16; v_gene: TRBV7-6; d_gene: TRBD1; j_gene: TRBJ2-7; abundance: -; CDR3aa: CASSPRQGTGFFEQYF; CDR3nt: TGTGCCAGCAGCCCAAGGCAGGGGACAGGGTTTTTCGAGCAGTACTTC
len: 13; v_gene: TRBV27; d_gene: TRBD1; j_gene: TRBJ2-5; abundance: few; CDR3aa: CASTPTGRGTQYF; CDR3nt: TGTGCCAGCACGCCGACAGGGCGAGGGACCCAGTACTTC
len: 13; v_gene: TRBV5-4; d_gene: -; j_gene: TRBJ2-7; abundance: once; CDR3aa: CASSHQGFYEQYF; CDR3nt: TGTGCCAGCAGCCATCAGGGGTTCTACGAGCAGTACTTC
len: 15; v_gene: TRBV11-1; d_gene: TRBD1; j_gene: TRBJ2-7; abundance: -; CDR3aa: CASSREGQGAYEQYF; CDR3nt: TGTGCCAGCAGCCGAGAGGGACAGGGGGCGTACGAGCAGTACTTC
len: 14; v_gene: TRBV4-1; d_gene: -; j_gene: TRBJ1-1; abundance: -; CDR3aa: CASSLVPVKLRAFF; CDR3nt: TGCGCCAGCAGCCTTGTCCCAGTTAAGCTGAGGGCTTTCTTT
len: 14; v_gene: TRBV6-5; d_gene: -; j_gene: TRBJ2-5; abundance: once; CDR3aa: CASSLTGMGETQYF; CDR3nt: TGTGCCAGCAGTCTTACAGGGATGGGGGAGACCCAGTACTTC
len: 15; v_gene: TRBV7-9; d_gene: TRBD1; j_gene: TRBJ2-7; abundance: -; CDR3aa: CASSLVGTGGDKQYF; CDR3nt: TGTGCCAGCAGCTTAGTCGGGACAGGTGGGGATAAGCAGTACTTC
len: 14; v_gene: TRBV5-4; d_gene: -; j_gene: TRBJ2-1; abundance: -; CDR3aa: CASATGWDNNEQFF; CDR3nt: TGTGCCAGCGCAACAGGGTGGGATAACAATGAGCAGTTCTTC
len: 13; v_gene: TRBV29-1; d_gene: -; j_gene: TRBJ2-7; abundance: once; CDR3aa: CSVVVDTTYEQYF; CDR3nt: TGCAGCGTTGTAGTGGACACTACCTACGAGCAGTACTTC
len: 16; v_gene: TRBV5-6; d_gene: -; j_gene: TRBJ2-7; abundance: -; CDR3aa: CASSFGHLMSHGEQYF; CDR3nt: TGTGCCAGCAGCTTCGGGCACCTAATGTCGCATGGAGAGCAGTACTTC